The text below deals with one T cell receptor beta chain. It has no known antigen specificity. Base qualities are not at hand, and no much larger clone is one base apart. All of the isolated RNA was reverse transcribed with the High Capacity cDNA Reverse Transcription Kit, so expressed TCRB transcripts were sequenced. Naive, central memory and regulatory T cell samples underwent deep immunoSEQ sequencing, averaging around 4 million total reads per sample. After sorted cells were lysed in RLT buffer, RNA was extracted with DNase-treated RNeasy Micro or Mini kits, with the choice depending on cell number. To prevent cross-contamination, each cell subset was processed individually, whereas patient and healthy donor samples were processed jointly. TCRB sequences were amplified from cDNA with the immunoSEQ multiplex PCR, producing 87-bp fragments spanning the CDR3 region. Amplicons were sequenced on the Illumina HiSeq platform. As for the authors' bioinformatics: Synthetic template baselines were used to correct PCR bias computationally, reads within Hamming distance 2 were collapsed together, and singletons that could not be merged were discarded. By aligning reads against IMGT, V, D and J genes, CDR3 length, and insertions or deletions at six rearrangement sites were assigned. Within each subset, clonotype counts were normalized to sorted cell number, after which true diversity and Gini coefficients were computed with the tcR R package. The overlap coefficient, calculated on TCRB nucleotide sequences, was used to measure repertoire sharing. Out-of-frame TCRB sequences from naive cells were analyzed to stand in for the pre-selection repertoire. This is the immuneACCESS table as TCRdb keeps it, with only in-frame sequences that have V and J called. A part of the clones is gone; compared with another copy, unresolved V genes explain less than half, and the rest is unexplained. The V and J calls and clone size are taken from that table; D and trimming were inferred from the DNA. The sample data list hundreds of thousands of clones, and 68% of these were observed just once. Roughly 0.048% of the sample rests with the top ten.

The V end loses 4 bases and the J end loses 1 base, and a stretch of 7 bases separates them. The germline V gene (reference sequence) sets CDR1 to SEHNR and CDR2 to FQNEAQ. Spanning cysteine to phenylalanine, the CDR3 consists of 13 amino acids. This entry keeps only the CDR3 DNA: 39 bases, framed from base 1. The sample comes from a study of beta chain features in type 1 diabetes (dated by TCRdb to 2016 to 2019). For the study in its entirety: Mean age, gender distribution, total cell number and subset yield were not different between patients and healthy donors. Across all samples, around 100 million sorted cells were examined, and cell number per subset correlated strongly with RNA yield. In the study, recently diagnosed type 1 diabetes patients and matched healthy donors were compared on the TCRB repertoires of their sorted circulating CD4+ T cell subsets. Regulatory and stem cell-like memory subsets were isolated from only 8 patients and roughly 8 healthy donors, whereas naive and central memory subsets came from all 30 or so donors.

From each donor, a single peripheral blood sample of 100 to 150 mL on average was drawn into heparinised tubes. Naive, central memory, regulatory and stem cell-like memory CD4+ T cells were sorted on a BD FACSAria II using a panel including CD45RO, CCR7, CD25, CD127, CD95 and CD27. All sorted populations exceeded 95% purity. PBMCs were isolated immediately by Lymphoprep density gradient centrifugation and stained directly without culture. So that batch effects would be minimized, each experiment stained and sorted samples in pairs, pairing one healthy donor with one patient. On the study overall, not on this receptor specifically: At VDJ recombination sites, patients with type 1 diabetes made fewer insertions and deleted more nucleotides, a pattern implying thymic rearrangement abnormalities. In all four CD4+ subsets, TCRB CDR3 length was moderately but significantly shorter in type 1 diabetes patients. Naive, central memory and regulatory TCRB repertoires appeared to be more alike among patients than among healthy donors. Because cDNA was sequenced instead of genomic DNA, highly expressing activated cells could be over-represented, though the groups showed no difference in activation or CD3 levels. Because small numbers of individuals were included in the HLA sub-analyses, any influence of HLA type on TCRB rearrangement was left unresolved. Shorter templates might be favored by PCR, yet because patient and control samples were amplified and corrected together, any such skew would affect both groups equally.

The sequencing sample was made of naive CD4+ T cells from blood. Explained via the paper, the cell subset or site label denotes: true naive CD4+ T cells. This receptor was taken from a man aged 25-45 years in good health. The chain joins TRBV7-9 to TRBJ1-1; no confident D gene assignment can be made. The DNA sequence reads TGTGCCAGCAGCTCTTCACCGAACACTGAAGCTTTCTTT. This encodes CASSSSPNTEAFF.